This TCR beta chain was obtained from a study of blood T cell repertoires in COVID-19. In the study overall: T cells, B-cell-depleted T cells, or PBMCs supplied cDNA or gDNA.

V was clipped by 0 bases and J by 0 bases, with 13 bases between them. The CDR3 extends over 17 amino acids. Germline-derived CDR1 and CDR2 are SGHRS and YFSETQ. The assay was immunoSEQ multiplex PCR, and TCRdb's table has in-frame clones only and misses some. Of some 170,000 clones in the sample, 80% to 90% were seen once. Sequencing input: peripheral blood. The chain has TRBV5-1 and TRBJ1-3; TRBD1 is a possible D gene (6 bases). The receptor was isolated from a human donor in a cohort sampled during active COVID-19. CDR3: CASSLGPPGASGNTIYF. For the CDR3, the DNA is TGCGCCAGCAGCTTGGGTCCCCCAGGGGCCTCTGGAAACACCATATATTTT. Full variable domain (remainder filled in from reference TRBV5-1 and TRBJ1-3): KAGVTQTPRYLIKTRGQQVTLSCSPISGHRSVSWYQQTPGQGLQFLFEYFSETQRNKGNFPGRFSGRQFSNSRSEMNVSTLELGDSALYLCASSLGPPGASGNTIYFGEGSWLTVV.